This T cell receptor (beta chain) was identified during a study of blood T cell repertoires in COVID-19. Germline V gene lookup returns CDR1 SGHRS and CDR2 YFSETQ. Trimming took 3 bases from V and 6 from J; bases not matched to a gene: 8. The CDR3 spans 15 residues. In assigning cohorts, the study relied on participant-reported clinical history. Before they entered the study, exposed participants had met a COVID-19 case within 2 weeks. Original data processing: Nucleated cell counts were estimated from reference gene primer amplification. Profiling relied on immunoSEQ multiplex PCR, and the TCRdb table lists in-frame clones only, not all of them. That table gives V, J and clone size, and the DNA gave D and trimming. This repertoire shows 200,000 to 250,000 clones, about 90% found once; its top ten account for roughly 3.7%.

Material: PBMCs or T cells enriched from blood (not recorded which). The sequence derives from a woman aged 25-40 years who had been exposed to COVID-19. The chain joins TRBV5-1 to TRBJ2-1, with 8 bases matching TRBD2. The CDR3 region is CASSSSGTRVNEQFF. CDR3 coding DNA: TGCGCCAGCAGCTCCTCGGGGACTAGAGTCAATGAGCAGTTCTTC.